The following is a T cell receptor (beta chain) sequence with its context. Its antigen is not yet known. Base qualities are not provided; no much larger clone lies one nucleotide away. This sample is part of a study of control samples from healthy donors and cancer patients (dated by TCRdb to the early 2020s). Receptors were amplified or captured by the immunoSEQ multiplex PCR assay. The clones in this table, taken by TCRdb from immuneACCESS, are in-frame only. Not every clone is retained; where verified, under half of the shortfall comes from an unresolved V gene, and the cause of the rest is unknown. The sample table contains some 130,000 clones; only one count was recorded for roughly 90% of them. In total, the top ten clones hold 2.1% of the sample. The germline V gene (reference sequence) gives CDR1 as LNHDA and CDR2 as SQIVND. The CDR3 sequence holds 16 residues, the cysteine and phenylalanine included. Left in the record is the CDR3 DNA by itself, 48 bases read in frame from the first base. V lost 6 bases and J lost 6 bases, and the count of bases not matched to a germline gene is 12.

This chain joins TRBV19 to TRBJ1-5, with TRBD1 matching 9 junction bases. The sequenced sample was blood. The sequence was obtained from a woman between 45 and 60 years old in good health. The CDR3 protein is CASRNIGTGFFQPQHF. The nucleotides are TGTGCCAGTAGAAACATCGGGACAGGGTTTTTTCAGCCCCAGCATTTT. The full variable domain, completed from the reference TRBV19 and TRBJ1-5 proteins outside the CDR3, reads DGGITQSPKYLFRKEGQNVTLSCEQNLNHDAMYWYRQDPGQGLRLIYYSQIVNDFQKGDIAEGYSVSREKKESFPLTVTSAQKNPTAFYLCASRNIGTGFFQPQHFGDGTRLSIL.